This record looks at one T cell receptor beta chain sequence and its context. The data were obtained in a study of blood T cell repertoires in COVID-19. Study at large: Samples taken during acute and convalescent COVID-19 were collected in the United States, Italy and Spain. Sources were T cells, B-cell-depleted T cells, or PBMCs; the material itself was cDNA or gDNA.

In the authors' workflow: It was from reference gene primer amplification that nucleated cell counts were estimated. Some clones are missing from TCRdb's copy, which holds only in-frame ones; the method was immunoSEQ multiplex PCR. V and J calls and clone size follow that table, whereas D and trimming were derived from the DNA. The sample includes roughly 250,000 clones, about nine tenths of them seen just once. The germline V gene has CDR1 LGHDT and CDR2 YNNKEL (reference sequence). After removal of 3 bases from V and 1 base from J, the junction contained 1 base not matched to a gene. The CDR3 is made up of 16 amino acids.

The V gene is TRBV3-1 (or the pseudogene TRBV3-2), the J gene TRBJ2-2, with 11 bases matching TRBD2. The sample consisted of peripheral blood. This clonotype was sampled from a man in his fifties or sixties who had recovered from COVID-19. CDR3 bases: TGTGCCAGCAGCCAGCTAGCGGGGGGGAACACCGGGGAGCTGTTTTTT. Encoded protein: CASSQLAGGNTGELFF.